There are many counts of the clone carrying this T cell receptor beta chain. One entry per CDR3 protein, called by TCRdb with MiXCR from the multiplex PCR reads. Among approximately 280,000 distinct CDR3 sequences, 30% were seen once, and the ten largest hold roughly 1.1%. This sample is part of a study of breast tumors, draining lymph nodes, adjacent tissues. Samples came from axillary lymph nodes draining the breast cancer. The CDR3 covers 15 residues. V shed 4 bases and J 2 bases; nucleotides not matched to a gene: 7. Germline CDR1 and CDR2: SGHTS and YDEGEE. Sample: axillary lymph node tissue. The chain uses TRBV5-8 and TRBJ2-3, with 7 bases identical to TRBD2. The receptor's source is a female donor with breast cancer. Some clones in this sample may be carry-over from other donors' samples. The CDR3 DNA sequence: TGTGCCAGCAGCCCAGGAGCGGGGTACACAGATACGCAGTATTTT. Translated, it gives CASSPGAGYTDTQYF.